This T cell receptor (beta chain) was captured by sequencing in a study of cytomegalovirus exposure and HLA in healthy donors. Across the whole study: Samples from HLA-typed donors yielded about 80 million unique TCRs in an early data release.

Germline lookup yields CDR1 SGHVS and CDR2 FNYEAQ. The CDR3 consists of 16 residues. V lost 5 bases and J lost 6; bases outside the gene matches: 15. For this clone: No antigen is known for it.

The PCR made use of 60 Vbeta and 13 Jbeta primers. Sequencing used immunoSEQ multiplex PCR; TCRdb keeps in-frame clones, though not all of them. The table shows 110,000 or so clones, with 75% to 85% occurring only once. Study findings and constraints: There were 150 to 200 TCR beta chains listed as cytomegalovirus-associated. In a later analysis, HLA-associated TCR beta chains were more clonally expanded than equally common others.

It was healthy bone marrow donors who served as donors. This sequence joins TRBV7-6 and TRBJ2-7; 8 bases line up with TRBD1. Input material: PBMCs. The TCR sequence derives from a man aged 25-40 years in good health and CMV-seronegative. The CDR3 is CASSPARRGQGGEQYF. CDR3 nucleotide sequence: TGTGCCAGCAGCCCAGCGCGACGAGGACAGGGAGGCGAGCAGTACTTC.